Shown below are 25 T cell receptor beta chains from a single sample sequenced in a study of blood T cell repertoires in COVID-19. Here immunoSEQ multiplex PCR was the method, and the copy in TCRdb shows in-frame clones only, minus some. The table shows some 250,000 clones, with about 86% occurring only once. The sequenced sample was peripheral blood. These receptors were collected from a woman of 80 years or more with acute or convalescent COVID-19.

This clone was seen more than once but under ten times. The chain links TRBV5-1 to TRBJ2-5; D possibly corresponds to TRBD1 (6 bases). CDR1 is SGHRS and CDR2 is YFSETQ in the germline V gene. V lost 4 bases, J lost 4 bases, and 11 bases lay in between. There are 13 residues in the CDR3. CDR3 in amino acids: CASSPDSLETQYF. CDR3 in DNA: TGCGCCAGCAGCCCGGACAGTCTAGAGACCCAGTACTTC.

This sequence joins TRBV19 and TRBJ2-7; possible D gene TRBD1, 6 bases. V lost 5 bases, J lost 6 bases, and 14 bases lay in between. This CDR3 is 13 amino acids long. CDR1 and CDR2 (germline): LNHDA, SQIVND (reference sequence). The CDR3 is CASSPGASREQYF. CDR3 in DNA: TGTGCCAGTAGTCCAGGGGCATCCCGCGAGCAGTACTTC.

The chain has TRBV2 and TRBJ2-2; TRBD1 agrees at 9 bases. CDR1 and CDR2 from the germline V gene are SNHLY and FYNNEI. V was pared by 6 bases and J by 2 bases, with 7 bases of the junction left unmatched. This CDR3 is 16 amino acids long. The CDR3 loop reads CASSLGTGINTGELFF. The CDR3 DNA reads as TGTGCCAGCAGCCTCGGGACAGGGATAAACACCGGGGAGCTGTTTTTT.

A single count supports this clone. In DNA, the CDR3 is TGCAGCGCTCGGACAGGGGGCTTGAACACTGAAGCTTTCTTT. Residues: CSARTGGLNTEAFF. The chain recombines TRBV29-1 with TRBJ1-1; 11 bases are shared with TRBD1. The V gene's germline CDR1 is SQVTM and CDR2 ANQGSEA. Trimming cost V 7 bases and J 0 bases; bases outside gene matches: 4. The CDR3 totals 14 residues.

This clone appeared a single time. The chain is built from TRBV28 and TRBJ2-1; D possibly corresponds to TRBD1 (5 bases). Trimming cost V 8 bases and J 2 bases, with 16 bases left between them. The CDR3 totals 15 residues. Germline V gene data show CDR1 as MDHEN and CDR2 as SYDVKM. CDR3 nucleotide sequence: TGTGCCAGCGGGATGGGGCCCCGACCCTACAATGAGCAGTTCTTC. Translating gives CASGMGPRPYNEQFF.

This sequence joins TRBV5-4 and TRBJ2-5; 8 bases fit TRBD2. The CDR3 consists of 18 residues. After removal of 0 bases from V and 0 bases from J, the junction contained 10 bases not matched to a gene. CDR1 is SGHNT, CDR2 YYREEE, per germline (reference sequence). The CDR3 DNA follows: TGTGCCAGCAGCTTGGAGGGTCTGGTCGGGGGGGACCAAGAGACCCAGTACTTC. Translated: CASSLEGLVGGDQETQYF.

The V and J genes are TRBV15 and TRBJ1-4; D might be TRBD1 (5 bases). The germline V gene encodes CDR1 LNHNV and CDR2 YYDKDF (reference sequence). The CDR3 consists of 15 residues. Trimming left V 0 bases short and J 7 bases short, with 12 bases between. The CDR3, as DNA: TGTGCCACCAGCAGAGATCCAGGGCAGAGTGAAAAACTGTTTTTT. Amino acids: CATSRDPGQSEKLFF. The variable domain in full, completed from reference TRBV15 and TRBJ1-4, reads DAMVIQNPRYQVTQFGKPVTLSCSQTLNHNVMYWYQQKSSQAPKLLFHYYDKDFNNEADTPDNFQSRRPNTSFCFLDIRSPGLGDTAMYLCATSRDPGQSEKLFFGSGTQLSVL.

This sequence joins TRBV3-1 (or the pseudogene TRBV3-2) and TRBJ1-2; D possibly corresponds to TRBD1 (5 bases). The CDR3 has 13 amino acids. CDR1 is LGHDT and CDR2 is YNNKEL in the germline V gene (reference sequence). The V and J ends lost 2 bases and 8 bases respectively, with 12 bases between them. The CDR3 here is CASSQIGAGGYTF. Written as DNA, the CDR3 is TGTGCCAGCAGCCAAATCGGGGCGGGGGGCTACACCTTC.

The chain is built from TRBV6-2 or TRBV6-3 and TRBJ1-5, with 9 bases lining up with TRBD1. The CDR3 covers 16 residues. Germline CDR1 MNHEY, CDR2 SVGEGT. The trim removed 4 bases at V and 4 bases at J, leaving 8 bases unmatched. CDR3 nucleotide sequence: TGTGCCAGCAGTTCACAGGGACAGGGAGGGAATCAGCCCCAGCATTTT. It codes for CASSSQGQGGNQPQHF.

This rearrangement joins TRBV7-9 to TRBJ1-4; no reliable D call. CDR1 is SEHNR, CDR2 FQNEAQ, per germline (reference sequence). The CDR3 sequence is 16 residues long. The V end was cut by 0 bases, the J end by 8 bases, with 16 bases between. The CDR3 DNA reads as TGTGCCAGCAGCTTAGCGTTCGGGGAGGTGAGCGAAAAACTGTTTTTT. Its protein is CASSLAFGEVSEKLFF.

This chain joins TRBV28 and TRBJ1-4, with a tentative D call TRBD1 (6 bases). Trimming pared 6 bases from V and 4 bases from J, leaving 15 bases between. Germline V CDR1 and CDR2: MDHEN, SYDVKM. The CDR3 extends over 15 amino acids. The CDR3 DNA reads TGTGCCAGCAGCCCCAGGACAGTACTTAATGAAAAACTGTTTTTT. As protein: CASSPRTVLNEKLFF.

The chain couples TRBV19 to TRBJ2-1, with no clear D. CDR1 LNHDA and CDR2 SQIVND come from the germline V gene (reference sequence). The CDR3 has 16 amino acids. With 3 bases removed from V and 5 bases from J, the gap between germline ends came to 17 bases. CDR3 loop: CASSIKSTFRNNEQFF. CDR3 nucleotides: TGTGCCAGTAGTATCAAATCGACTTTCCGGAACAATGAGCAGTTCTTC. The full variable domain, its missing parts supplied by reference TRBV19 and TRBJ2-1, is DGGITQSPKYLFRKEGQNVTLSCEQNLNHDAMYWYRQDPGQGLRLIYYSQIVNDFQKGDIAEGYSVSREKKESFPLTVTSAQKNPTAFYLCASSIKSTFRNNEQFFGPGTRLTVL.

This clone was observed a handful of times. The chain uses TRBV18 and TRBJ1-3, with unresolved D. Germline-derived CDR1 and CDR2 are KGHSH and LQKENI. Trimming removed 2 bases from V and 2 bases from J, with 16 bases in between. The CDR3 spans 17 residues. The CDR3 DNA follows: TGTGCCAGCTCACCAGTTAGGGCAGTCGGGACTGGAAACACCATATATTTT. Amino acid sequence: CASSPVRAVGTGNTIYF.

With respect to this clone: Other DNA sequences within the sample encode an identical CDR3. For the CDR3, the DNA is TGTGCCAGCAGTGAACAAGGGGGCTATGGCTACACCTTC. It yields the protein CASSEQGGYGYTF. J is TRBJ1-2 and V is TRBV2, with D perhaps TRBD1 (6 bases). The CDR3 length is 13 residues. The V and J ends lost 2 bases and 4 bases respectively, with 8 bases between them. Looked up from germline, CDR1 is SNHLY and CDR2 is FYNNEI. Drawing the rest from reference TRBV2 and TRBJ1-2, the complete variable domain is EPEVTQTPSHQVTQMGQEVILRCVPISNHLYFYWYRQILGQKVEFLVSFYNNEISEKSEIFDDQFSVERPDGSNFTLKIRSTKLEDSAMYFCASSEQGGYGYTFGSGTRLTVV.

The rearrangement links TRBV19 to TRBJ2-7, with 9 bases identical to TRBD1. V lost 5 bases and J lost 5; bases outside the gene matches: 7. CDR3 length: 14 amino acids. Germline V gene lookup returns CDR1 LNHDA and CDR2 SQIVND (reference sequence). In DNA, the CDR3 is TGTGCCAGTAGTGGGGACAGGGAAGGGCACGAGCAGTACTTC. Translated: CASSGDREGHEQYF.

This clone was observed once. This chain joins TRBV7-3 and TRBJ1-2; 8 bases map to TRBD1. This CDR3 comprises 13 residues. The trim removed 5 bases at V and 7 bases at J, leaving 6 bases unmatched. Per the germline V gene, CDR1 is SGHTA and CDR2 is FQGTGA. The CDR3 DNA reads as TGTGCCAGCAGCCTTCGGACAGGGATTGGCTACACCTTC. It yields the protein CASSLRTGIGYTF.

V is TRBV9 and J is TRBJ2-2; D unresolved. Germline-derived CDR1 and CDR2 are SGDLS and YYNGEE. The CDR3 covers 13 residues. The germline V and J ends were trimmed by 0 bases and 3 bases, with 3 bases remaining between them. The CDR3, as DNA: TGTGCCAGCAGCGTAGGCGACACCGGGGAGCTGTTTTTT. Protein sequence: CASSVGDTGELFF.

CDR3 sequence reads: CATVAGGWVADTQYF. Written as DNA, the CDR3 is TGTGCCACCGTAGCGGGGGGCTGGGTTGCAGATACGCAGTATTTT. The V and J genes are TRBV5-8 and TRBJ2-3; 10 positions agree with TRBD2. The germline gives CDR1 SGHTS, CDR2 YDEGEE. Trimming cost V 9 bases and J 4 bases; bases outside gene matches: 11. CDR3 length: 15 residues. Full variable domain (remainder filled in from reference TRBV5-8 and TRBJ2-3): EAGVTQSPTHLIKTRGQQATLRCSPISGHTSVYWYQQALGLGLQFLLWYDEGEERNRGNFPPRFSGRQFPNYSSELNVNALELEDSALYLCATVAGGWVADTQYFGPGTRLTVL.

This CDR3 reads CASSLSGVVYEQYF. As DNA, the CDR3 is TGTGCCAGCAGCTTATCGGGGGTGGTCTACGAGCAGTACTTC. The chain couples TRBV7-8 to TRBJ2-7, with D perhaps TRBD2 (6 bases). This CDR3 is 14 amino acids long. The germline gives CDR1 SGHVS, CDR2 FQNEAQ. The V end lost 2 bases, the J end lost 3 bases, and 11 bases lay between the germline ends. Drawing the rest from reference TRBV7-8 and TRBJ2-7, the complete variable domain is GAGVSQSPRYKVAKRGQDVALRCDPISGHVSLFWYQQALGQGPEFLTYFQNEAQLDKSGLPSDRFFAERPEGSVSTLKIQRTQQEDSAVYLCASSLSGVVYEQYFGPGTRLTVT.

The V gene is TRBV5-1, the J gene TRBJ1-1; 8 bases map to TRBD1. Germline V gene data show CDR1 as SGHRS and CDR2 as YFSETQ. Germline trimming cut 4 bases from V and 4 bases from J; bases unmatched to any gene: 9. This CDR3 is built from 15 residues. The CDR3 region is CASSNPTGVGTEAFF. The CDR3 DNA follows: TGCGCCAGCAGCAACCCGACAGGGGTGGGCACTGAAGCTTTCTTT.

The chain combines TRBV7-9 with TRBJ1-1; possibly TRBD1 for D (6 bases). The CDR3 consists of 14 residues. V lost 5 bases to trimming and J lost 0 bases, with 10 bases between them. Germline values: CDR1 SEHNR, CDR2 FQNEAQ (reference sequence). The CDR3 nucleotides read TGTGCCAGCAGCGTAGGACAGTTGAACACTGAAGCTTTCTTT. Protein: CASSVGQLNTEAFF.

V is TRBV2 and J is TRBJ1-1; D might be TRBD1 (5 bases). This CDR3 comprises 13 residues. The V gene lost 3 bases and the J gene lost 4 bases, with 9 bases spanning the gap. Germline-derived CDR1 and CDR2 are SNHLY and FYNNEI. The CDR3 nucleotides are TGTGCCAGCAGTGAGGGGGGTGGCACTGAAGCTTTCTTT. This translates into CASSEGGGTEAFF. Combining the CDR3 with reference TRBV2 and TRBJ1-1 gives the whole variable domain EPEVTQTPSHQVTQMGQEVILRCVPISNHLYFYWYRQILGQKVEFLVSFYNNEISEKSEIFDDQFSVERPDGSNFTLKIRSTKLEDSAMYFCASSEGGGTEAFFGQGTRLTVV.

Points on this clone: Other nucleotide sequences from this sample produce the same CDR3. The gene calls are TRBV18 and TRBJ1-1; 7 positions agree with TRBD1. Trimming took 1 base from V and 0 from J; bases not matched to a gene: 2. This CDR3 is built from 15 residues. CDR1 is KGHSH, CDR2 LQKENI, per germline. The CDR3: CASSPRTGMNTEAFF. The CDR3 coding sequence is TGTGCCAGCTCACCACGGACAGGCATGAACACTGAAGCTTTCTTT.

DNA for the CDR3: TGTGCCAGCAGCCCTGGCCCCACCGTTAGCAATCAGCCCCAGCATTTT. Its protein product is CASSPGPTVSNQPQHF. The chain recombines TRBV5-5 with TRBJ1-5; D is unresolved. With 4 bases removed from V and 0 bases from J, the gap between germline ends came to 14 bases. The germline CDR1 and CDR2 sequences are SGHKS and YYEKEE (reference sequence). This CDR3 is 16 amino acids long.

The V gene is TRBV2, the J gene TRBJ1-1; tentative D call: TRBD1 (5 bases). This CDR3 is built from 15 residues. Germline CDR1 is SNHLY and CDR2 is FYNNEI. V lost 5 bases, J lost 0 bases, and 13 bases lay in between. The CDR3 reads CASSFQGLLNTEAFF. The DNA of the CDR3 is TGTGCCAGCAGTTTCCAGGGATTACTGAACACTGAAGCTTTCTTT. Filled out from reference TRBV2 and TRBJ1-1, the complete variable domain reads EPEVTQTPSHQVTQMGQEVILRCVPISNHLYFYWYRQILGQKVEFLVSFYNNEISEKSEIFDDQFSVERPDGSNFTLKIRSTKLEDSAMYFCASSFQGLLNTEAFFGQGTRLTVV.